Listed below are T cell receptor beta chains from one sample, sequenced in a study of T-cell reconstitution after alpha-beta-depleted transplantation in children. In TCRdb, the PCR reads were re-called with MiXCR into one record per CDR3 protein. The table lists 200,000 to 250,000 distinct CDR3 sequences, about 7% of them singletons. Sequenced material: PBMCs, taken before TCRalphabeta/CD19-depleted stem cell transplant. These receptors were taken from a boy aged 2 to 9 with acute lymphoblastic leukemia, due to receive a stem cell transplant. Both conserved end residues are part of each CDR3. Each record gives: CDR3 DNA, CDR3 protein, J gene, clone size, D gene, V gene. A D gene is named only where the DNA matches it firmly. Rows may omit the clone size; those that give it use once, few, many or a size class.

TGCAGCGTTGAAGTTTCTAGGCAGGAGCAGTTCTTC CSVEVSRQEQFF TRBJ2-1 many - TRBV29-1
TGCAGTGCTAGAAGGACAGGTGAAGCTTTCTTT CSARRTGEAFF TRBJ1-1 few TRBD1 TRBV20-1
TGCAGTGCTACCCGACAGGGTCCTAATGAAAAACTGTTTTTT CSATRQGPNEKLFF TRBJ1-4 - TRBD1 TRBV20-1
TGCAGTGCTAGGGTTGAGGGGGGGGCTTTAGGGACCCAGTACTTC CSARVEGGALGTQYF TRBJ2-5 many - TRBV20-1
TGTGCCAGCAGCCAAGAGAGGGCGCGGAAGTGGGAGACCCAGTACTTC CASSQERARKWETQYF TRBJ2-5 few - TRBV3-1
TGCAGTGCTAGAGATTATCAGGGGACTACGCAGTATTTT CSARDYQGTTQYF TRBJ2-3 many - TRBV20-1
TGTGCCAGCAGCTTAGGTGCGGGAGGCGGAGATACGCAGTATTTT CASSLGAGGGDTQYF TRBJ2-3 many TRBD2 TRBV7-2
TGTGCCAGCAGCCCAACCGGGACAAATTCCTACGAGCAGTACTTC CASSPTGTNSYEQYF TRBJ2-7 few - TRBV9
TGTGCCAGCAGCTTAGGGTCAGTCAACGAGCAGTACTTC CASSLGSVNEQYF TRBJ2-7 few - TRBV7-2
TGCGCCAGCAGCTTGTCCGGGATAGAGGAGGCCTACGAGCAGTACTTC CASSLSGIEEAYEQYF TRBJ2-7 many - TRBV5-1
TGCAGTGCCCTACACGAGGGGCTTGGGACCGGGGAGCTGTTTTTT CSALHEGLGTGELFF TRBJ2-2 few - TRBV20-1
TGTGCCAGCAGCCAAGATTTTGAGGTGGAGTACTCCTACAATGAGCAGTTCTTC CASSQDFEVEYSYNEQFF TRBJ2-1 - - TRBV4-2
TGCAGCGGCATCCAAAGCCAGGAGACCCAGTACTTC CSGIQSQETQYF TRBJ2-5 many - TRBV29-1
TGCGCCAGCAGCTTGTTCTCAAGGAGCTGGGGACTAGCGGGGAGTGGAGAGACCCAGTACTTC CASSLFSRSWGLAGSGETQYF TRBJ2-5 few TRBD2 TRBV5-1
TGCGCCAGCAGCTTGAATTGGGCCTACGAGCAGTACTTC CASSLNWAYEQYF TRBJ2-7 many - TRBV5-1
TGTGCCAGCAGTGATCATTCCGGGACTCCTTCCTACAATGAGCAGTTCTTC CASSDHSGTPSYNEQFF TRBJ2-1 many - TRBV25-1
TGTGCCAGCAGCAGAGTAAGGGACAACGAGCAGTACTTC CASSRVRDNEQYF TRBJ2-7 many - TRBV7-2
TGTGCCAGCAGCCGGGAGCAGGTTGGAGATACGCAGTATTTT CASSREQVGDTQYF TRBJ2-3 few - TRBV11-1
TGTGCCAGCAGCTACCGCCTAGCGGAAACCTACAATGAGCAGTTCTTC CASSYRLAETYNEQFF TRBJ2-1 - TRBD2 TRBV12-3/TRBV12-4
TGTGCCAGCAGCAAAGCTCCTGGAAACACCATATATTTT CASSKAPGNTIYF TRBJ1-3 many - TRBV11-3
TGCGCCAGCAGCCAAGCTAGGTCCTACAATGAGCAGTTCTTC CASSQARSYNEQFF TRBJ2-1 many - TRBV4-3
TGTGCCAGCAGTTTTAACAGGGGGGACTCTGGGGCCAACGTCCTGACTTTC CASSFNRGDSGANVLTF TRBJ2-6 many TRBD1 TRBV6-2/TRBV6-3
TGTGCCAGCAGCCCCAGGGGTTTGTACAACAATGAGCAGTTCTTC CASSPRGLYNNEQFF TRBJ2-1 many - TRBV28